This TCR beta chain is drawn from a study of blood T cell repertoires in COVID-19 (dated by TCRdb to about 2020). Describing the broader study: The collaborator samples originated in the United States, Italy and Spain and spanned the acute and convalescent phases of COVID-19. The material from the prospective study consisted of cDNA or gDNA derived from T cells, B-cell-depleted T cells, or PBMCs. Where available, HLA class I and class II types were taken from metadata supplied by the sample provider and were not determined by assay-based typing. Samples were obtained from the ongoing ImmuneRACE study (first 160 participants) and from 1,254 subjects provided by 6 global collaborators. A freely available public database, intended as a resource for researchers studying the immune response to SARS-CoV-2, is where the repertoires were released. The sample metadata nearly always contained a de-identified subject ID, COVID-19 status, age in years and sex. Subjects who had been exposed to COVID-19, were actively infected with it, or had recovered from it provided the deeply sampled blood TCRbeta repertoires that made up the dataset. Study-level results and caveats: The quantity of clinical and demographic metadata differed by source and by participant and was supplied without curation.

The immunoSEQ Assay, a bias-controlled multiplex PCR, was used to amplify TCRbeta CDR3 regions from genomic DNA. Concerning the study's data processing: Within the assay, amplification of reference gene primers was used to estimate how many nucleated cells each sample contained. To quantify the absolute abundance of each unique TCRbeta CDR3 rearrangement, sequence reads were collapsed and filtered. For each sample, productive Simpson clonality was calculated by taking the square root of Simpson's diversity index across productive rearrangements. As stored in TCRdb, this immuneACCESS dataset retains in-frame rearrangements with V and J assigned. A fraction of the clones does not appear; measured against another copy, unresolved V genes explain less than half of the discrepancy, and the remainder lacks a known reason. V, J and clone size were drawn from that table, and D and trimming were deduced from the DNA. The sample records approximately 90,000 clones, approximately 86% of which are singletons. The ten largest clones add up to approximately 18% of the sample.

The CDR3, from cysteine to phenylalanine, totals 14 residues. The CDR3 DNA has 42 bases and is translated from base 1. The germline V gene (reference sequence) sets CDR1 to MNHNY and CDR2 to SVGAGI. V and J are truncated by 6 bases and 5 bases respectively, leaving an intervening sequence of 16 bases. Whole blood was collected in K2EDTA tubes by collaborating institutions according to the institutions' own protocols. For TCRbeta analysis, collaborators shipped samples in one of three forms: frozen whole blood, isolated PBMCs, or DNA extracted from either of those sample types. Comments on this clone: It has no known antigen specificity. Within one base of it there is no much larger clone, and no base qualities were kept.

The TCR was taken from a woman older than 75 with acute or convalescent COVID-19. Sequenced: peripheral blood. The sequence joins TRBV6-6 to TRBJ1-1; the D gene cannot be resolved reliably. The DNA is TGTGCCAGCAGACGACAACTAGGAGAGACTGAAGCTTTCTTT. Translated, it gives CASRRQLGETEAFF.